This paragraph reports one T cell receptor (beta chain). Other DNA sequences from this sample encode an identical CDR3 as well. This record belongs to a study of shared clonotypes between healthy human individuals. Produced via immunoSEQ multiplex PCR; TCRdb's table is partial and in-frame only. The sample holds a few million clones; more than 85% are singletons and the top ten take 0.39%. Germline V gene data show CDR1 as KGHSH and CDR2 as LQKENI. V shed 2 bases, J shed 3 bases, and the junction held 1 base outside the gene matches. This CDR3 is 14 amino acids long. This TCR came from a man between 18 and 35 years old in good health. Some clones in this sample may be carry-over from other donors' samples. The specimen sequenced was naive CD4+ T cells from PBMCs. The subset was: CD45RA+ positively selected. This rearrangement joins TRBV18 to TRBJ2-3; 8 bases fit TRBD2. The CDR3: CASSPGTRTDTQYF. The CDR3 bases are TGTGCCAGCTCACCAGGGACTAGAACAGATACGCAGTATTTT.